The sequence of this T cell receptor (beta chain) was determined in a study of PD-1 blockade in classical Hodgkin lymphoma. Some clones are missing from TCRdb's copy, which holds only in-frame ones; the method was immunoSEQ multiplex PCR. The table lists over 60,000 clones, more than 80% of them singletons, with approximately 8% in the top ten. The study's findings and limits: Patients were excluded if nivolumab began under 1 year after ASCT (the autologous transplant). Complete responders entered with baseline diversity on par with newly diagnosed patients, the results showed. It was CD4+ TCR diversity, not CD8+, that rose significantly by C4D1.

The germline V gene has CDR1 SGHNT and CDR2 YENEEA. Between the trimmed V and J ends, which lost 1 base and 4 bases, there was a span of 11 bases. The CDR3 contains 15 residues. Note on this clone: Its antigen remains unidentified.

Documented time point: cycle 4 day 1 (C4D1), after less than 7 weeks of nivolumab. Every patient was affected by relapse after autologous stem cell transplantation, while exposure to brentuximab vedotin was not uniform. Complete response, partial response or progressive disease constituted the best response categories observed. This clonotype was obtained from a human donor with classical Hodgkin lymphoma. Sequences were derived from peripheral blood mononuclear cells (PBMCs), sampled before the fourth cycle of nivolumab. The chain combines TRBV11-3 with TRBJ2-1; D is ambiguous. Written as DNA, the CDR3 is TGTGCCAGCAGCTTAGGACCGACCCCTTACAATGAGCAGTTCTTC. Translated: CASSLGPTPYNEQFF.